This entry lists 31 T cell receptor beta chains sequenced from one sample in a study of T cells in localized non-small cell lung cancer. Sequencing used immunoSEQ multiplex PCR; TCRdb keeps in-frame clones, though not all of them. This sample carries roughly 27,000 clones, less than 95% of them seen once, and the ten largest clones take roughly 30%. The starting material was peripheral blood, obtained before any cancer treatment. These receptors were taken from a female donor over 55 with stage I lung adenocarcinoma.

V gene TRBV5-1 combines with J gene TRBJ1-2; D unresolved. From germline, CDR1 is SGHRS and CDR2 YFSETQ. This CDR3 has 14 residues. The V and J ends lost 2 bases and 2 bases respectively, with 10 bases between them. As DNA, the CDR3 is TGCGCCAGCAGCTTAGAACCGCCCAACTATGGCTACACCTTC. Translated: CASSLEPPNYGYTF. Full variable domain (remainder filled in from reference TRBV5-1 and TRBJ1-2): KAGVTQTPRYLIKTRGQQVTLSCSPISGHRSVSWYQQTPGQGLQFLFEYFSETQRNKGNFPGRFSGRQFSNSRSEMNVSTLELGDSALYLCASSLEPPNYGYTFGSGTRLTVV.

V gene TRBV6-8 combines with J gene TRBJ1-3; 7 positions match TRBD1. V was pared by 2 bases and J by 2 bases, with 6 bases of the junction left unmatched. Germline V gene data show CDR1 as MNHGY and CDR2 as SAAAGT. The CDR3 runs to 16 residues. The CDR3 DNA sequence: TGTGCCAGCAGTTACCCGGCCGGGACAGCTGGAAACACCATATATTTT. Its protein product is CASSYPAGTAGNTIYF.

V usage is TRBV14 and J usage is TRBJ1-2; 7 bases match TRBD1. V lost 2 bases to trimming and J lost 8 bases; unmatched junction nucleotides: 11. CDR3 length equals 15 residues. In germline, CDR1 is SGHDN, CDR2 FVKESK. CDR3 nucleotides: TGTGCCAGCAGCCAAACTAGAAGGGGGCTAGAGGGCTACACCTTC. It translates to CASSQTRRGLEGYTF.

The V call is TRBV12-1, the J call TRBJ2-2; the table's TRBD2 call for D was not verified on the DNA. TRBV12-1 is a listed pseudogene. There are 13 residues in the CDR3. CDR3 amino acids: CASSSANTGELFF. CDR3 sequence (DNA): TGTGCCAGCAGCTCGGCGAACACCGGGGAGCTGTTTTTT.

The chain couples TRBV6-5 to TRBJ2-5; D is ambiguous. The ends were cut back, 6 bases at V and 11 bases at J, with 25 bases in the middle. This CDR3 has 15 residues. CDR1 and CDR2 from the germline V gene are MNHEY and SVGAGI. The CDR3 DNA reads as TGTGCCAGCAGCTTGGTATCCTTCCCTACTCAGGAGCAGTACTTC. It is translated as CASSLVSFPTQEQYF.

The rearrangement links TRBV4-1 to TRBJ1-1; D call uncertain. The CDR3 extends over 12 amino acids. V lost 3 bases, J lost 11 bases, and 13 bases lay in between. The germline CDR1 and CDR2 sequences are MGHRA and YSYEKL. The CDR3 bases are TGCGCCAGCAGCCATGCCACCGGGAGGGCTTTCTTT. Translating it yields CASSHATGRAFF.

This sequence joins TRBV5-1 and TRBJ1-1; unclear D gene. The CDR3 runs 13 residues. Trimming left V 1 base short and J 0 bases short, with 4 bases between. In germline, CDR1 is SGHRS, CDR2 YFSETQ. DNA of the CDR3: TGCGCCAGCAGCTTGAGATTGAACACTGAAGCTTTCTTT. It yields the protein CASSLRLNTEAFF.

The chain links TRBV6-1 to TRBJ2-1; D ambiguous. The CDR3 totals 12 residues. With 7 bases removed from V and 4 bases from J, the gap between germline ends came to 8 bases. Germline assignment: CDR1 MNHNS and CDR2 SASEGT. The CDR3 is CASTAEYNEQFF. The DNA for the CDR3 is TGTGCCAGCACTGCGGAATACAATGAGCAGTTCTTC.

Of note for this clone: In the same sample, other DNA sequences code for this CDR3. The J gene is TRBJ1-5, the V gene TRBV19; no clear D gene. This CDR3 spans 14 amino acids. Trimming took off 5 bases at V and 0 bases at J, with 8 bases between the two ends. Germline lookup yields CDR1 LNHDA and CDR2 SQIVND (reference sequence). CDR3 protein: CASSRGFSNQPQHF. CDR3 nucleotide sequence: TGTGCCAGTAGTCGGGGATTTAGCAATCAGCCCCAGCATTTT.

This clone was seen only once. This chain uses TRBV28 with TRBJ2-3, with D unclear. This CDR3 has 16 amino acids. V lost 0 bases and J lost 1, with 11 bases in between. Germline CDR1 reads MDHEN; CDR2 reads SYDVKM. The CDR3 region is CASSLWETSGTDTQYF. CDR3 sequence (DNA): TGTGCCAGCAGTTTATGGGAGACCTCTGGCACAGATACGCAGTATTTT. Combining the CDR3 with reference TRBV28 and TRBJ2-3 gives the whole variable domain DVKVTQSSRYLVKRTGEKVFLECVQDMDHENMFWYRQDPGLGLRLIYFSYDVKMKEKGDIPEGYSVSREKKERFSLILESASTNQTSMYLCASSLWETSGTDTQYFGPGTRLTVL.

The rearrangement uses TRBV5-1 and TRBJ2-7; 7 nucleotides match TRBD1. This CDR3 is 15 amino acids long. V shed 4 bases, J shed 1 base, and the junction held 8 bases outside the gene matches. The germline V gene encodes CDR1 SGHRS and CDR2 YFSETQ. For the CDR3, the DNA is TGCGCCAGCAGCCAACGACAGGGATCATCCTACGAGCAGTACTTC. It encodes CASSQRQGSSYEQYF.

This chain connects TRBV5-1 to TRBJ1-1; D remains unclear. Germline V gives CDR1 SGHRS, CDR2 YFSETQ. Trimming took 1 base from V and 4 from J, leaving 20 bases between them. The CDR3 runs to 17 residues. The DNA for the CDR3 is TGCGCCAGCAGCTTGTCGGTGTTGTTCGGGATGGGCACTGAAGCTTTCTTT. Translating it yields CASSLSVLFGMGTEAFF.

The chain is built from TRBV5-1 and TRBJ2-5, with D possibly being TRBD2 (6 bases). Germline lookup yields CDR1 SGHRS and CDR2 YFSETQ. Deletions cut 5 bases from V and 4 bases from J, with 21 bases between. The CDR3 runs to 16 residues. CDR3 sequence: CASRYSGGRATETQYF. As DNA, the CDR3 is TGCGCCAGCAGATATTCCGGGGGACGGGCTACAGAGACCCAGTACTTC.

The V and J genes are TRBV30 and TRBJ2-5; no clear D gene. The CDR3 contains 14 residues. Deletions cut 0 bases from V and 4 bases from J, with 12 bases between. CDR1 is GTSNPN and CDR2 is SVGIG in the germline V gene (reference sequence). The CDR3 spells CAWSVSKGRETQYF. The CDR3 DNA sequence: TGTGCCTGGAGTGTTTCTAAGGGCCGAGAGACCCAGTACTTC.

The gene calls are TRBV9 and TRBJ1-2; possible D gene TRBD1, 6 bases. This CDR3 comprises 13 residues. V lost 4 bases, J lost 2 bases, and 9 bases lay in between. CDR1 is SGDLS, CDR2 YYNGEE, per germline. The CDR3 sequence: CASSPRGNYGYTF. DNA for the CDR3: TGTGCCAGCAGCCCTAGGGGGAACTATGGCTACACCTTC. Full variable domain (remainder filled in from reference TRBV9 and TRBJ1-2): DSGVTQTPKHLITATGQRVTLRCSPRSGDLSVYWYQQSLDQGLQFLIQYYNGEERAKGNILERFSAQQFPDLHSELNLSSLELGDSALYFCASSPRGNYGYTFGSGTRLTVV.

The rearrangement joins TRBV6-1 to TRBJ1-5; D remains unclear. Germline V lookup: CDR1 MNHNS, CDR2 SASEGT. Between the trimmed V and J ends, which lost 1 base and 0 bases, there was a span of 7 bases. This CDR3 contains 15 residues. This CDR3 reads CASSEGWLSNQPQHF. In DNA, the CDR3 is TGTGCCAGCAGTGAAGGTTGGCTTAGCAATCAGCCCCAGCATTTT.

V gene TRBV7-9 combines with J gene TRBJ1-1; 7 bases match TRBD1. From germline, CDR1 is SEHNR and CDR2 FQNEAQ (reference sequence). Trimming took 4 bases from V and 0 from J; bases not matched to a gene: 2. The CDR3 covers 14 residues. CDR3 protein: CASSSGQLNTEAFF. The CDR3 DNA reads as TGTGCCAGCAGCTCGGGACAGTTGAACACTGAAGCTTTCTTT. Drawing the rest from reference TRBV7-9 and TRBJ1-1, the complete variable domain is DTGVSQNPRHKITKRGQNVTFRCDPISEHNRLYWYRQTLGQGPEFLTYFQNEAQLEKSRLLSDRFSAERPKGSFSTLEIQRTEQGDSAMYLCASSSGQLNTEAFFGQGTRLTVV.

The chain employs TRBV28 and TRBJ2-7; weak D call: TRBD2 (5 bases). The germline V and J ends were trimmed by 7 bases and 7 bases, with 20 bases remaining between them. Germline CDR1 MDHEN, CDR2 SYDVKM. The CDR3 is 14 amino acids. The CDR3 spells CASTTSGSLKEQYF. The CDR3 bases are TGTGCCAGCACCACTTCGGGGTCCCTCAAGGAGCAGTACTTC.

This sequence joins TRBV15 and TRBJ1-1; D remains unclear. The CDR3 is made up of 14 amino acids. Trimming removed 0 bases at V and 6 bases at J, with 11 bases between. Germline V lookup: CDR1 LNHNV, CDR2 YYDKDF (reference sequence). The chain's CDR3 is CATSRDIIAAEAFF. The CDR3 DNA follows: TGTGCCACCAGCAGAGACATTATAGCTGCTGAAGCTTTCTTT.

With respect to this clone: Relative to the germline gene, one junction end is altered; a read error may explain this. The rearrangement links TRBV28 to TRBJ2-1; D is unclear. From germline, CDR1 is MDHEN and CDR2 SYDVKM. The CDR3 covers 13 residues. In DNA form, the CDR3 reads TGTGCCAGCAGTTTAGGGAACTACGATGAGCAGTTCTTC. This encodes CASSLGNYDEQFF. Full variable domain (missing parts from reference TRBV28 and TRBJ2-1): DVKVTQSSRYLVKRTGEKVFLECVQDMDHENMFWYRQDPGLGLRLIYFSYDVKMKEKGDIPEGYSVSREKKERFSLILESASTNQTSMYLCASSLGNYDEQFFGPGTRLTVL.

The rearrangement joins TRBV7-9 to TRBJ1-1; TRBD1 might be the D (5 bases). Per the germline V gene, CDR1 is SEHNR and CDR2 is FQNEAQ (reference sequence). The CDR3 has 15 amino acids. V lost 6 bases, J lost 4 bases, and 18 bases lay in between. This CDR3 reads CASSFSVGASTEAFF. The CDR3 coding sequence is TGTGCCAGCAGTTTTAGCGTTGGGGCGAGCACTGAAGCTTTCTTT.

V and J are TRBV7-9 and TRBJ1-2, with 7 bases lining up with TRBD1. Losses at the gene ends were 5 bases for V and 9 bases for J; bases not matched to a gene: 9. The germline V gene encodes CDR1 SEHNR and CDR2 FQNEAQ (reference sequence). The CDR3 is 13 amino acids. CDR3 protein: CASSARQGPSYTF. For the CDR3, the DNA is TGTGCCAGCAGCGCGCGACAGGGTCCTAGCTACACCTTC. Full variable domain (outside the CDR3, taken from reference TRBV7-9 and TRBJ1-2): DTGVSQNPRHKITKRGQNVTFRCDPISEHNRLYWYRQTLGQGPEFLTYFQNEAQLEKSRLLSDRFSAERPKGSFSTLEIQRTEQGDSAMYLCASSARQGPSYTFGSGTRLTVV.

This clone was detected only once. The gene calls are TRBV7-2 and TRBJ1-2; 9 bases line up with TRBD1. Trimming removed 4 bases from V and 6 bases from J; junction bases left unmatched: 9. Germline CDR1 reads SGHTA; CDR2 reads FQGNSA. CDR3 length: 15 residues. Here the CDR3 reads CASSSGTGRRNGYTF. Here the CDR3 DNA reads TGTGCCAGCAGCTCCGGGACAGGGCGGCGGAATGGCTACACCTTC.

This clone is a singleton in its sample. Here the CDR3 DNA reads TGTGCCAGCAGCGCCCTCTCCTTGGTGGGCGCTTTCTTT. Its translation is CASSALSLVGAFF. The V gene is TRBV11-2, the J gene TRBJ1-1; D remains ambiguous. Germline CDR1 SGHAT, CDR2 FQNNGV. The CDR3 loop spans 13 amino acids. The V end lost 5 bases, the J end lost 11 bases, and 18 bases lay between the germline ends.

CDR3 loop: CASSLGIGELFF. In nucleotides, the CDR3 is TGCGCCAGCAGCTTGGGGATCGGGGAGCTGTTTTTT. The chain employs TRBV5-1 and TRBJ2-2; D is uncertain. The CDR3 totals 12 residues. Per the germline V gene, CDR1 is SGHRS and CDR2 is YFSETQ. The V and J ends lost 0 bases and 7 bases respectively, with 4 bases between them. Full variable domain (rest looked up from reference TRBV5-1 and TRBJ2-2): KAGVTQTPRYLIKTRGQQVTLSCSPISGHRSVSWYQQTPGQGLQFLFEYFSETQRNKGNFPGRFSGRQFSNSRSEMNVSTLELGDSALYLCASSLGIGELFFGEGSRLTVL.

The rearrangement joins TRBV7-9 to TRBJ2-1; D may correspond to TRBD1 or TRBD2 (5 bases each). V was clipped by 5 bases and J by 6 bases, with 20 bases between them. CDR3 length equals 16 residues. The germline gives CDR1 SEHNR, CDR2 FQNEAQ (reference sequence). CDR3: CASSPFPVRGLNEQFF. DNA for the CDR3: TGTGCCAGCAGCCCGTTTCCGGTACGGGGCCTCAATGAGCAGTTCTTC.

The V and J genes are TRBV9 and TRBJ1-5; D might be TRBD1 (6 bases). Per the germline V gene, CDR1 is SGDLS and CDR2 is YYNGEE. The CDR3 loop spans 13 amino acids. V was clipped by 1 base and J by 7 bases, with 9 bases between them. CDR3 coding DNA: TGTGCCAGCAGCGTACAGGGGAACCAGCCCCAGCATTTT. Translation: CASSVQGNQPQHF.

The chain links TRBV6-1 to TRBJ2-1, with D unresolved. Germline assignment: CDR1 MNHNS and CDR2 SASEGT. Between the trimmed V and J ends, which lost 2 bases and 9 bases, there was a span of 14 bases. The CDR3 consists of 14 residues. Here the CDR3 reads CASSEIVLPSEQFF. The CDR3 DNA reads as TGTGCCAGCAGTGAAATAGTCCTCCCTTCTGAGCAGTTCTTC.

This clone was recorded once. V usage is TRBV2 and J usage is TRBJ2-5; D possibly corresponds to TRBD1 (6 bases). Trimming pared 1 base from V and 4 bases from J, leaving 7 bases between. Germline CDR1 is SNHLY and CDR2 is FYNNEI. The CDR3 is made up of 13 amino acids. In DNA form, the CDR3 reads TGTGCCAGCAGTGAAGTCAGGGGAGAGACCCAGTACTTC. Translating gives CASSEVRGETQYF.

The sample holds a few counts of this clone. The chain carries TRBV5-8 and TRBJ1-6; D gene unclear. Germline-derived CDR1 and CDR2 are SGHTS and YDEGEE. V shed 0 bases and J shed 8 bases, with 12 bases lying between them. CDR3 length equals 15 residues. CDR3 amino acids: CASSLAKRQYSPLHF. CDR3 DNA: TGTGCCAGCAGCTTGGCAAAGAGACAATATTCACCCCTCCACTTT.

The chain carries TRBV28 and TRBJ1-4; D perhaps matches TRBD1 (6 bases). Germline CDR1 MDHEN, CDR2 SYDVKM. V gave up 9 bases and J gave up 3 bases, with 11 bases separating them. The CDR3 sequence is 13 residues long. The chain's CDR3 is CASGGTPNEKLFF. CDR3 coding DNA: TGTGCCAGTGGCGGGACACCTAATGAAAAACTGTTTTTT.